The T cell receptor beta chain described here comes from a study of blood T cells in healthy people across ages. Study results and caveats: Diversity figures based on one million T cells were deemed too low.

Alongside a J-beta primer mix, a sample-barcoded 5' primer served in a second PCR lasting about 6 to 11 cycles. TCRdb re-derived calls from the 5' RACE reads in MiXCR, one entry per CDR3 protein. The sample consists of approximately 730,000 distinct CDR3 sequences, 50% to 65% of them appearing once. Concerning this clonotype itself: Its specificity is not known.

Material for sequencing was blood. This receptor was identified in a man older than 75 in good health.

As DNA, the CDR3 is TGTGCCAGCAGTCGGACGCACTCCTACGAGCAGTACTTC. Its protein product is CASSRTHSYEQYF. V usage is TRBV6-1 and J usage is TRBJ2-7, with D hard to call. Germline CDR1 MNHNS, CDR2 SASEGT. Trimming removed 5 bases from V and 0 bases from J, with 8 bases in between. The CDR3 has 13 residues.